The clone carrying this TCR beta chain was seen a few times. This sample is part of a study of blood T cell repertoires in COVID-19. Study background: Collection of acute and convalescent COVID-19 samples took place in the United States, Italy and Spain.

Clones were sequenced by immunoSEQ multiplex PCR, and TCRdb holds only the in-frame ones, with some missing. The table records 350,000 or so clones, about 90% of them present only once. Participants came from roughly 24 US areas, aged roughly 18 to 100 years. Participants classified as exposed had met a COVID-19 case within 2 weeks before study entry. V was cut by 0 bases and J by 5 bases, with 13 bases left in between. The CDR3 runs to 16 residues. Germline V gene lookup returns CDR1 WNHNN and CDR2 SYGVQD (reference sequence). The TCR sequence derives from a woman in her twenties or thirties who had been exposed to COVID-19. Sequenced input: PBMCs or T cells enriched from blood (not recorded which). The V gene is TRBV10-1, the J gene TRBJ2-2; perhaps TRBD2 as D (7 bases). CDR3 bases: TGCGCCAGCAGTGAGTCGAATGGGGGGGCGACCGGGGAGCTGTTTTTT. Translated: CASSESNGGATGELFF.